This record concerns one T cell receptor beta chain sequence. Healthy individuals of Caucasian origin from Russia, aged roughly 6 to 100, served as donors. Germline values: CDR1 MDHEN, CDR2 SYDVKM. The CDR3 consists of 16 residues. This entry is derived from a study of blood T cells in healthy people across ages. Next came a second PCR, run for about 7 to 12 cycles, which used a sample-barcoded 5' primer along with a J-beta primer mix. MiXCR was run by TCRdb on the 5' RACE reads, yielding one entry per CDR3 protein. This sample has about 1.6 million distinct CDR3 sequences, with about 31% found just once.

Sequencing was carried out using blood. This chain connects TRBV28 to TRBJ2-5; 10 positions match TRBD1. The DNA end is a closer match to TRBJ2-7, so the J assignment may be wrong. The clonotype originates from a woman younger than 45 in good health. CDR3 sequence (DNA): TGTGCCAGCAGTCCGCCGAGGGACAGGGGCCGCTACGAGCAGTACTTC. It translates to CASSPPRDRGRYEQYF.